The next 28 T cell receptor beta chains were all read from a single sample in a study of CD8 T cells in ankylosing spondylitis. From the 5' RACE reads, TCRdb called clonotypes with MiXCR, one entry per CDR3 protein. Among fewer than 250,000 distinct CDR3 sequences listed, around 20% were seen once. Which antigens these TCRs recognize remains unknown. Whole-study results and caveats: Made up of under ten highly homologous variants, a TCR beta motif appeared characteristic of ankylosing spondylitis blood.

The source material was blood, either unsorted or a sorted T cell fraction (not recorded which). These receptor sequences come from a male donor with ankylosing spondylitis.

This clonotype was seen only a few times. The chain combines TRBV5-1 with TRBJ2-7, with TRBD1 matching 9 bases. The V gene end was trimmed by 5 bases and the J gene end by 3 bases; junction bases not matched to a gene: 9. This CDR3 is 15 amino acids long. CDR1 is SGHRS, CDR2 YFSETQ, per germline. The CDR3 sequence: CASSPGTGMFYEQYF. CDR3 coding DNA: TGCGCCAGCAGTCCCGGGACAGGGATGTTCTACGAGCAGTACTTC.

The chain recombines TRBV6-1 with TRBJ1-2; possibly TRBD1 for D (5 bases). Trimming removed 5 bases from V and 3 bases from J, with 16 bases in between. This CDR3 comprises 15 residues. CDR1 MNHNS and CDR2 SASEGT come from the germline V gene. CDR3 nucleotides: TGTGCCAGCAGTCTTTGGTTCGGGGGTGACTATGGCTACACCTTC. Encoded protein: CASSLWFGGDYGYTF.

Only a few counts were recorded for this clonotype. This chain uses TRBV3-1 with TRBJ1-1; D gene unclear. Trimming stripped 4 bases from V and 5 bases from J, with 11 bases between. The CDR3 is 13 amino acids. Germline CDR1 LGHDT, CDR2 YNNKEL (reference sequence). CDR3 protein: CASSPAFFTEAFF. CDR3 nucleotide sequence: TGTGCCAGCAGCCCCGCTTTCTTTACTGAAGCTTTCTTT.

CDR3: CASSAGLAGVIDEQFF. CDR3 nucleotides: TGTGCCAGCAGCGCGGGACTAGCGGGAGTGATTGATGAGCAGTTCTTC. The V and J genes are TRBV7-9 and TRBJ2-1; 14 positions match TRBD2. The V gene end was trimmed by 5 bases and the J gene end by 8 bases; junction bases not matched to a gene: 8. The CDR3 has 16 residues. The germline gives CDR1 SEHNR, CDR2 FQNEAQ (reference sequence).

The chain uses TRBV7-9 and TRBJ2-7; D might be TRBD2 (6 bases). Trimming removed 1 base from V and 9 bases from J, with 19 bases in between. This CDR3 is 15 amino acids long. CDR1 SEHNR and CDR2 FQNEAQ come from the germline V gene (reference sequence). The CDR3 DNA sequence: TGTGCCAGCAGCTTAGAAACTTCGGGACTCCCGTGGCAGTACTTC. Encoded protein: CASSLETSGLPWQYF.

This clonotype was detected once. The rearrangement joins TRBV20-1 to TRBJ2-7; D might be TRBD1 or TRBD2, each matching 5 bases. This CDR3 comprises 15 residues. The germline CDR1 and CDR2 sequences are DFQATT and SNEGSKA (reference sequence). V was clipped by 1 base and J by 2 bases, with 15 bases between them. CDR3 amino acids: CSARGDRQNPYEQYF. The CDR3 DNA is TGCAGTGCTAGAGGGGACCGACAGAATCCCTACGAGCAGTACTTC.

In this sample, this clonotype turned up a few times. The rearrangement uses TRBV29-1 and TRBJ2-1; tentative D call: TRBD2 (6 bases). The CDR3 extends over 11 amino acids. Germline V gives CDR1 SQVTM, CDR2 ANQGSEA. The ends were cut back, 8 bases at V and 4 bases at J, with 9 bases in the middle. CDR3 DNA sequence: TGCAGCCCTGGGACTTACAATGAGCAGTTCTTC. Translated: CSPGTYNEQFF.

The V and J genes are TRBV7-8 and TRBJ2-3; TRBD2 might be the D (6 bases). The CDR3 has 16 residues. Germline V CDR1 and CDR2: SGHVS, FQNEAQ. V gave up 1 base and J gave up 1 base, with 12 bases separating them. The CDR3 is CASSLEASAGTDTQYF. The CDR3 DNA sequence: TGTGCCAGCAGCTTAGAGGCTAGCGCCGGCACAGATACGCAGTATTTT.

V and J are TRBV7-9 and TRBJ1-1, with 9 bases fitting TRBD1. The CDR3 consists of 16 residues. Germline V lookup: CDR1 SEHNR, CDR2 FQNEAQ (reference sequence). The V and J ends lost 4 bases and 5 bases, in that order; junction bases with no gene match: 11. Written as DNA, the CDR3 is TGTGCCAGCAGCTCACACGGACAGGGGAGAGGGACTGAAGCTTTCTTT. Amino acid sequence: CASSSHGQGRGTEAFF.

This clonotype was detected only a few times. The chain has TRBV25-1 and TRBJ2-2; 9 bases fit TRBD2. The trim removed 3 bases at V and 4 bases at J, leaving 6 bases unmatched. The CDR3 runs 16 residues. Germline V gives CDR1 MGHDK, CDR2 SYGVNS. The CDR3 is CASSDRLAGTTGELFF. CDR3 in DNA: TGTGCCAGCAGTGACAGGCTAGCGGGAACCACCGGGGAGCTGTTTTTT.

The V gene is TRBV6-5, the J gene TRBJ1-1, with D perhaps TRBD1 (5 bases). Trimming removed 2 bases at V and 5 bases at J, with 12 bases between. Germline CDR1 reads MNHEY; CDR2 reads SVGAGI. This CDR3 is 14 amino acids long. In DNA form, the CDR3 reads TGTGCCAGCAGTTACGGGGTCAGGGAGACTGAAGCTTTCTTT. It specifies CASSYGVRETEAFF.

Ten or more counts support this clonotype. This chain connects TRBV29-1 to TRBJ2-2; possibly TRBD1 for D (5 bases). The CDR3 has 13 amino acids. V was trimmed by 7 bases and J by 4 bases, leaving 13 bases between them. The germline V gene has CDR1 SQVTM and CDR2 ANQGSEA. CDR3 in amino acids: CSGGWPGTGELFF. The CDR3 bases are TGCAGCGGGGGCTGGCCTGGCACCGGGGAGCTGTTTTTT.

V is TRBV3-1 and J is TRBJ1-4, with 7 positions matching TRBD1. Germline values: CDR1 LGHDT, CDR2 YNNKEL (reference sequence). V shed 4 bases and J 15 bases; nucleotides not matched to a gene: 11. The CDR3 extends over 13 amino acids. CDR3 sequence: CASSPWTGKFLFF. In nucleotides, the CDR3 is TGTGCCAGCAGCCCCTGGACAGGAAAGTTTTTGTTTTTT.

The V and J genes are TRBV20-1 and TRBJ2-7; no definite D call. CDR1 is DFQATT, CDR2 SNEGSKA, per germline (reference sequence). V was trimmed by 3 bases and J by 2 bases, leaving 11 bases between them. The CDR3 length is 13 residues. CDR3 nucleotides: TGCAGTGCTAGTCGGCCAAACGCCTACGAGCAGTACTTC. Translated, it gives CSASRPNAYEQYF.

Comment on this clonotype: An end of the junction does not agree with germline; a read error may underlie this. V is TRBV10-3 and J is TRBJ2-1, with D maybe TRBD2 (5 bases). This CDR3 is built from 15 residues. Per the germline V gene, CDR1 is ENHRY and CDR2 is SYGVKD. CDR3 DNA: TGTGCCAGCAGTGCCGAAGAACTAGGGCTGGGTGAGCAGTTCTTC. Protein sequence: CASSAEELGLGEQFF.

This clonotype appeared a few times. The chain employs TRBV10-3 and TRBJ1-1, with a tentative D call TRBD1 (5 bases). V lost 3 bases, J lost 1 base, and 9 bases lay in between. The CDR3 has 14 amino acids. CDR1 ENHRY and CDR2 SYGVKD come from the germline V gene. The CDR3 DNA reads as TGTGCCATCAGTGATCCCGACAGGAACACTGAAGCTTTCTTT. Residues: CAISDPDRNTEAFF.

V gene TRBV13 combines with J gene TRBJ2-1, with 12 nucleotides matching TRBD2. Germline CDR1 reads PRHDT; CDR2 reads FYEKMQ (reference sequence). The CDR3 is 15 residues long. V shed 3 bases and J 9 bases; nucleotides not matched to a gene: 6. CDR3 in amino acids: CASSLASGGATEQFF. In DNA form, the CDR3 reads TGTGCCAGCAGCTTGGCTAGCGGGGGGGCCACTGAGCAGTTCTTC.

The chain employs TRBV4-1 and TRBJ1-6, with D maybe TRBD1 (5 bases). Trimming took 0 bases from V and 6 from J, leaving 12 bases between them. The CDR3 is 16 residues long. Germline V gene lookup returns CDR1 MGHRA and CDR2 YSYEKL. The CDR3 is CASSQEIPRGNSPLHF. Here the CDR3 DNA reads TGCGCCAGCAGCCAAGAAATACCTAGGGGTAATTCACCCCTCCACTTT.

A note on this clonotype: Its ends do not fully match the called genes, so a read error is possible. The rearrangement joins TRBV2 to TRBJ2-1, with D perhaps TRBD1 (6 bases). The CDR3 totals 15 residues. Looked up from germline, CDR1 is SNHLY and CDR2 is FYNNEI. The DNA for the CDR3 is TGTGCCAGCGAGTTACAGGGAAACTCCTACAGTGAGCAGTTCTTC. The encoded protein is CASELQGNSYSEQFF.

In this sample, this clonotype turned up a few times. The chain combines TRBV7-8 with TRBJ2-2; 9 nucleotides line up with TRBD1. The V and J ends lost 5 bases and 10 bases, in that order; junction bases with no gene match: 11. The CDR3 loop spans 15 amino acids. Germline V gives CDR1 SGHVS, CDR2 FQNEAQ. The CDR3 protein is CASSATGGNEEELFF. The CDR3 nucleotides are TGTGCCAGCAGCGCTACAGGGGGCAACGAGGAGGAGCTGTTTTTT. Full variable domain (missing parts from reference TRBV7-8 and TRBJ2-2): GAGVSQSPRYKVAKRGQDVALRCDPISGHVSLFWYQQALGQGPEFLTYFQNEAQLDKSGLPSDRFFAERPEGSVSTLKIQRTQQEDSAVYLCASSATGGNEEELFFGEGSRLTVL.

J is TRBJ2-1 and V is TRBV27; no firm D call. Germline CDR1 is MNHEY and CDR2 is SMNVEV (reference sequence). The CDR3 has 14 amino acids. V gave up 6 bases and J gave up 8 bases, with 17 bases separating them. Here the CDR3 reads CASSTIPLRYEQFF. CDR3 DNA: TGTGCCAGCAGCACAATCCCTCTGAGGTATGAGCAGTTCTTC.

The V gene is TRBV4-2, the J gene TRBJ2-1, with 7 bases identical to TRBD2. V lost 0 bases and J lost 2; bases outside the gene matches: 7. CDR3 length: 17 amino acids. Per the germline V gene, CDR1 is LGHNA and CDR2 is YNFKEQ. In DNA, the CDR3 is TGTGCCAGCAGCCAAGATGTTGGAGCGGGACCCTACAATGAGCAGTTCTTC. Encoded protein: CASSQDVGAGPYNEQFF.

CDR3 region: CASHGTVPYEQYF. Written as DNA, the CDR3 is TGTGCCAGCCACGGGACAGTTCCCTACGAGCAGTACTTC. The chain has TRBV6-6 and TRBJ2-7, with TRBD1 identical over 7 bases. V shed 8 bases and J 2 bases; nucleotides not matched to a gene: 6. The CDR3 length is 13 residues. From germline, CDR1 is MNHNY and CDR2 SVGAGI (reference sequence).

The V call is TRBV20-1, the J call TRBJ2-7; 7 nucleotides agree with TRBD2. After removal of 1 base from V and 5 bases from J, the junction contained 11 bases not matched to a gene. This CDR3 is 15 amino acids long. The germline CDR1 and CDR2 sequences are DFQATT and SNEGSKA (reference sequence). The CDR3 DNA is TGCAGTGCTAGAGGTTGGCTCGCGGGAGATCACGAGCAGTACTTC. Amino acids: CSARGWLAGDHEQYF.

This clonotype showed up just a few times. The chain is built from TRBV20-1 and TRBJ2-7, with D tentatively TRBD1 (7 bases). Germline V gene sequence: CDR1 DFQATT, CDR2 SNEGSKA (reference sequence). The V end was cut by 2 bases, the J end by 4 bases, with 18 bases between. The CDR3 length is 15 residues. The CDR3 region has the DNA TGCAGTGCTAGACAGACAGGGTCTAGCGCTTACGAGCAGTACTTC. Amino acids: CSARQTGSSAYEQYF.

This clonotype has at least ten counts. The chain carries TRBV10-2 and TRBJ2-7, with TRBD2 as a possible D gene (6 bases). The CDR3 is made up of 10 amino acids. The germline V and J ends were trimmed by 8 bases and 4 bases, with 6 bases remaining between them. Per germline, CDR1 WSHSY and CDR2 SAAADI. Written as DNA, the CDR3 is TGCGCCAGCGGGGGGTACGAGCAGTACTTC. It yields the protein CASGGYEQYF.

A few counts support this clonotype. The chain is built from TRBV6-2 or TRBV6-3 and TRBJ2-1, with 15 bases fitting TRBD2. V lost 9 bases, J lost 0 bases, and 15 bases stayed unmatched. This CDR3 has 20 residues. Germline assignment: CDR1 MNHEY and CDR2 SVGEGT. CDR3 sequence: CARERRWTSGRDISYNEQFF. In DNA form, the CDR3 reads TGTGCCAGGGAACGACGTTGGACTAGCGGGAGGGATATCTCCTACAATGAGCAGTTCTTC.

This clonotype has just a few counts. This chain's CDR3 is CSARVGEGAIWNTEAFF. The CDR3 DNA follows: TGCAGTGCTAGAGTCGGTGAAGGGGCGATCTGGAACACTGAAGCTTTCTTT. The chain carries TRBV20-1 and TRBJ1-1; maybe TRBD1 (5 bases). The CDR3 runs 17 residues. The germline V and J ends were trimmed by 1 base and 1 base, with 19 bases remaining between them. Germline V lookup: CDR1 DFQATT, CDR2 SNEGSKA (reference sequence).